This is a list of T cell receptor beta chains from one sample in a study of blood T cell repertoires in COVID-19. Libraries were prepared by immunoSEQ multiplex PCR; TCRdb keeps only in-frame clonotypes and omits some of them. This sample has 250,000 to 350,000 clones, with roughly 86% found just once. The material sequenced was PBMCs or T cells enriched from blood (not recorded which). Every receptor here comes from a woman under 30 who had recovered from COVID-19. Each CDR3 is given with its conserved first and last residue. A D gene is named only where the DNA matches it firmly. Clone size is shown for a subset of rows, as once, few, many or a class of expanded clone.

>few|14|TRBJ2-2|NA|TRBV11-1
CASSTFANTGELFF
>NA|15|TRBJ1-1|TRBD1|TRBV2
CASSAFGQVNTEAFF
>NA|14|TRBJ1-1|NA|TRBV6-4
CAIYRGVRNTEAFF
>NA|14|TRBJ2-6|NA|TRBV27
CASSFFSGANVLTF
>NA|13|TRBJ2-2|NA|TRBV19
CASSTQDTGELFF
>NA|15|TRBJ1-1|TRBD1|TRBV7-9
CASSPLTGEYTEAFF
>NA|14|TRBJ1-3|NA|TRBV30
CAWSVEDTGNTIYF
>NA|14|TRBJ2-7|TRBD1|TRBV4-2
CASKRDRGSYEQYF
>NA|15|TRBJ2-7|TRBD2|TRBV7-9
CASSPLSGGSYEQYF
>NA|16|TRBJ2-7|TRBD1|TRBV18
CASSVVGTGGSYEQYF
>NA|15|TRBJ1-1|NA|TRBV4-1
CASSQQTENLSEAFF
>NA|16|TRBJ1-5|TRBD1|TRBV19
CASQRKKTGHNQPQHF
>NA|18|TRBJ1-6|NA|TRBV7-8
CASSAAEYGLLANSPLHF
>NA|14|TRBJ2-3|TRBD2|TRBV7-3
CASSSGLGVDTQYF
>NA|14|TRBJ1-1|TRBD1|TRBV5-1
CASSDGQGDTEAFF
>NA|16|TRBJ2-5|TRBD2|TRBV27
CASSLFLAGNQETQYF
>NA|15|TRBJ2-7|TRBD1|TRBV5-6
CASSLSGQGLYEQYF
>NA|13|TRBJ1-2|NA|TRBV19
CASIGEAQYGYTF
>NA|15|TRBJ2-7|TRBD1|TRBV4-1
CASSPRDRGSYEQYF
>NA|16|TRBJ1-2|TRBD1|TRBV27
CASSLSGTDPRRGYTF
>NA|18|TRBJ1-2|TRBD1|TRBV5-8
CASSFLRGTGQVFYGYTF
>NA|17|TRBJ2-7|NA|TRBV7-9
CASSSGYFRGPTWEQYF
>few|14|TRBJ2-7|NA|TRBV7-6
CATNRGTDSYEQYF
>NA|14|TRBJ1-1|TRBD1|TRBV19
CASTQRTGATEAFF
>once|13|TRBJ2-5|TRBD2|TRBV25-1
CASSYKGGETQYF
>NA|15|TRBJ2-7|TRBD1|TRBV7-3
CASSSTGTGHYEQYF
>NA|18|TRBJ1-1|TRBD1|TRBV3-1/TRBV3-2
CASSQESPQGRTRTEAFF
>NA|14|TRBJ2-7|TRBD2|TRBV18
CASSRGGGAYEQYF
>NA|14|TRBJ1-5|NA|TRBV6-2/TRBV6-3
CASSYETGDQPQHF
>NA|15|TRBJ2-6|NA|TRBV4-3
CASSQSWLGANVLTF
>NA|15|TRBJ1-4|NA|TRBV4-3
CASSQDLTGSEKLFF
>NA|16|TRBJ2-5|TRBD1|TRBV7-2
CASSSRRQGRVETQYF
>NA|13|TRBJ1-1|NA|TRBV2
CASRAGLNTEAFF
>NA|19|TRBJ2-2|TRBD2|TRBV6-2/TRBV6-3
CASSTWVVAGTANTGELFF
>once|16|TRBJ2-3|NA|TRBV7-9
CASSSIPGGPIGTQYF
>NA|22|TRBJ2-7|TRBD2|TRBV27
CASSLFYSASGSPTPDSYEQYF
>NA|15|TRBJ2-1|NA|TRBV7-8
CASSLVRGSRNEQFF
>NA|16|TRBJ2-5|TRBD2|TRBV7-6
CASSSLGLAGQETQYF
>once|14|TRBJ2-3|NA|TRBV7-2
CASSLGTRADTQYF
>few|15|TRBJ2-2|NA|TRBV19
CASSIVRGGMGELFF
>NA|14|TRBJ1-1|TRBD1|TRBV6-5
CASSIGTVNTEAFF
>once|18|TRBJ2-1|TRBD2|TRBV7-3
CASSPGLAGPGSYNEQFF
>NA|15|TRBJ2-3|NA|TRBV30
CAWSPAEGGQDTQYF
>NA|16|TRBJ2-3|NA|TRBV27
CASSDNFQGFTDTQYF
>NA|15|TRBJ1-4|NA|TRBV6-1
CASSETWGANEKLFF
>NA|13|TRBJ1-2|NA|TRBV18
CASSPAPQASYTF
>NA|14|TRBJ1-1|NA|TRBV5-5
CASSLRGEGTEAFF
>NA|15|TRBJ2-3|NA|TRBV5-1
CASSLLNTRADTQYF
>NA|10|TRBJ2-7|NA|TRBV20-1
CSARVNEQYF
>few|14|TRBJ1-1|NA|TRBV19
CASSIVPGETEAFF
>NA|12|TRBJ2-5|NA|TRBV28
CASNGDQETQYF
>NA|16|TRBJ1-2|NA|TRBV25-1
CASSTGTLNGNYGYTF
>NA|14|TRBJ2-5|TRBD2|TRBV29-1
CSAWGLAGRETQYF
>NA|16|TRBJ1-3|NA|TRBV7-9
CASSPPAEISGNTIYF
>NA|12|TRBJ1-2|NA|TRBV28
CASSTPNYGYTF
>NA|12|TRBJ2-7|NA|TRBV28
CASSLEYSEQYF
>NA|13|TRBJ1-1|NA|TRBV5-6
CASSFQSRGEAFF
>NA|17|TRBJ2-1|TRBD1|TRBV5-1
CASSLAPGTGGRNEQFF
>few|18|TRBJ2-7|TRBD1|TRBV6-1
CASSEHLPARDRGYEQYF
>NA|13|TRBJ2-7|NA|TRBV6-1
CASGLVGSGEQYF